This passage covers 30 T cell receptor beta chains from one sample sequenced in a study of shared clonotypes between healthy human individuals. The method was immunoSEQ multiplex PCR; TCRdb's version includes in-frame clones alone and lacks a portion of them. This repertoire shows a few million clones, approximately 93% found once; its top ten account for around 0.4%. The specimen sequenced was naive CD4+ T cells from PBMCs. Subset specified: CD45RA+ positively selected. The receptors come from a young man in good health. Some clones in this sample may be carry-over from other donors' samples.

This chain connects TRBV5-1 to TRBJ2-6; TRBD1 might be the D (6 bases). This CDR3 has 15 residues. V dropped 4 bases and J dropped 6 bases, with 14 bases sitting between them. Germline loops: CDR1 SGHRS, CDR2 YFSETQ. CDR3 DNA: TGCGCCAGCAGCCCTCGGGACATTTTGGCCAACGTCCTGACTTTC. It is translated as CASSPRDILANVLTF.

The chain carries TRBV6-5 and TRBJ2-7, with unresolved D. Deletions cut 5 bases from V and 12 bases from J, with 14 bases between. The CDR3 consists of 11 residues. In germline, CDR1 is MNHEY, CDR2 SVGAGI. CDR3 sequence: CASSGGAKPYF. Here the CDR3 DNA reads TGTGCCAGCAGTGGCGGAGCGAAGCCGTACTTC.

The chain carries TRBV28 and TRBJ2-1; possible D gene TRBD2, 6 bases. The germline V and J ends were trimmed by 7 bases and 10 bases, with 29 bases remaining between them. Germline CDR1 is MDHEN and CDR2 is SYDVKM. This CDR3 comprises 17 residues. DNA of the CDR3: TGTGCCAGCACTCTGTGGGTAGCGGACCTCTCTCGTTGGGAGCAGTTCTTC. It translates to CASTLWVADLSRWEQFF.

The chain links TRBV7-3 to TRBJ2-2, with TRBD2 matching 7 bases. CDR3 length: 16 amino acids. Germline V CDR1 and CDR2: SGHTA, FQGTGA. The J segment lost 4 bases and the V segment lost 5 bases, leaving 10 bases of the junction unmatched. The CDR3 sequence: CASSPLAGVVTGELFF. CDR3 in DNA: TGTGCCAGCAGCCCCCTGGCGGGAGTTGTCACCGGGGAGCTGTTTTTT. The full variable domain, completed using reference TRBV7-3 and TRBJ2-2, is GAGVSQTPSNKVTEKGKYVELRCDPISGHTALYWYRQSLGQGPEFLIYFQGTGAADDSGLPNDRFFAVRPEGSVSTLKIQRTERGDSAVYLCASSPLAGVVTGELFFGEGSRLTVL.

The V call is TRBV30, the J call TRBJ2-1, with D unclear. V gave up 2 bases and J gave up 10 bases, with 12 bases separating them. The CDR3 runs 12 residues. Germline CDR1 GTSNPN, CDR2 SVGIG (reference sequence). CDR3 protein: CAWSFVRQEQFF. CDR3 nucleotides: TGTGCCTGGAGTTTCGTCCGTCAGGAGCAGTTCTTC.

The chain links TRBV5-1 to TRBJ2-7; D may be TRBD2 (5 bases). Per germline, CDR1 SGHRS and CDR2 YFSETQ. CDR3 size: 15 residues. Trimming pared 4 bases from V and 7 bases from J, leaving 21 bases between. Written as DNA, the CDR3 is TGCGCCAGCAGCCCCCGGGAAGGAACTCCTAGTGAGCAGTACTTC. Protein: CASSPREGTPSEQYF.

The chain is built from TRBV6-4 and TRBJ1-2, with a possible D match to TRBD1 (5 bases). The CDR3 extends over 14 amino acids. Trimming shortened V by 6 bases and J by 8 bases, and 19 bases separated the two germline ends. Germline CDR1 MRHNA, CDR2 SNTAGT. As DNA, the CDR3 is TGTGCCAGCAGACTCGGACCGGGGCAGGGAGGCTACACCTTC. This codes for CASRLGPGQGGYTF.

A remark on this clone: The sample contains more than one DNA sequence encoding this CDR3. The chain joins TRBV7-2 to TRBJ1-5; 8 bases fit TRBD1. This CDR3 is 13 amino acids long. V trimming: 5 bases; J trimming: 7 bases; junction bases outside the gene matches: 4. Germline-derived CDR1 and CDR2 are SGHTA and FQGNSA. In nucleotides, the CDR3 is TGTGCCAGCAGCCTGGACAGGGTGCAGCCCCAGCATTTT. Its protein is CASSLDRVQPQHF.

The rearrangement joins TRBV7-2 to TRBJ1-1; no firm D call. The germline V gene encodes CDR1 SGHTA and CDR2 FQGNSA. This CDR3 is built from 17 residues. V was trimmed by 6 bases and J by 4 bases, leaving 24 bases between them. The CDR3 here is CASSPRSGPIFRTEAFF. Here the CDR3 DNA reads TGTGCCAGCAGTCCCCGTTCAGGTCCGATCTTCCGCACTGAAGCTTTCTTT.

The gene calls are TRBV9 and TRBJ2-6, with a possible D match to TRBD2 (6 bases). CDR3 length equals 18 residues. V lost 3 bases, J lost 0 bases, and 16 bases lay in between. From germline, CDR1 is SGDLS and CDR2 YYNGEE. The CDR3 region has the DNA TGTGCCAGCAGCGACCGGGACTCTCTCTTCTCTGGGGCCAACGTCCTGACTTTC. Its protein is CASSDRDSLFSGANVLTF.

Only one count was recorded for this clone. The chain has TRBV7-3 and TRBJ2-7; 10 positions match TRBD1. This CDR3 is built from 13 residues. From germline, CDR1 is SGHTA and CDR2 FQGTGA. Trimming took 2 bases from V and 5 from J; bases not matched to a gene: 0. The DNA for the CDR3 is TGTGCCAGCAGCTTAGGACAGGGGGACGAGCAGTACTTC. Amino acid sequence: CASSLGQGDEQYF.

V and J are TRBV18 and TRBJ2-6; 8 bases agree with TRBD1. The CDR3 is 18 amino acids. Germline CDR1 and CDR2: KGHSH and LQKENI. J lost 0 bases, V lost 3 bases, and 7 bases had no gene match. CDR3 DNA sequence: TGTGCCAGCTCACCTGCGGGGACAGGTAGCTCTGGGGCCAACGTCCTGACTTTC. Translation gives CASSPAGTGSSGANVLTF.

The genes are TRBV19 and TRBJ1-5, with D possibly TRBD1 on 6 matching bases. Germline CDR1 reads LNHDA; CDR2 reads SQIVND (reference sequence). CDR3 size: 15 residues. V was pared by 5 bases and J by 4 bases, with 15 bases between. CDR3 sequence: CASSPEQGWNQPQHF. CDR3 DNA: TGTGCCAGTAGTCCCGAACAGGGTTGGAATCAGCCCCAGCATTTT.

V is TRBV28 and J is TRBJ2-4; D possibly corresponds to TRBD2 (5 bases). The CDR3 totals 17 residues. Trimming stripped 6 bases from V and 12 bases from J, with 30 bases between. Germline CDR1 MDHEN, CDR2 SYDVKM. The CDR3 loop reads CASSFLLERGVTIGQYF. For the CDR3, the DNA is TGTGCCAGCAGCTTCTTACTAGAACGGGGAGTTACCATCGGTCAGTACTTC.

The chain employs TRBV21-1 and TRBJ1-4. TRBV21-1 corresponds to a pseudogene. CDR3 length: 14 amino acids. The CDR3 loop reads CASRGTASDEKLFF. In nucleotides, the CDR3 is TGTGCCAGCAGGGGGACGGCGTCGGATGAAAAACTGTTTTTT.

The gene calls are TRBV6-6 and TRBJ2-1, with TRBD1 matching over 8 bases. Unmatched junction bases numbered 15, after V lost 5 bases and J lost 12 bases. The germline gives CDR1 MNHNY, CDR2 SVGAGI (reference sequence). The CDR3 contains 15 residues. The CDR3 DNA sequence: TGTGCCAGCAGTCAAGGGGGACAGGCGTCGATTTGGCAGTTCTTC. Amino acids: CASSQGGQASIWQFF.

The gene calls are TRBV5-3 and TRBJ1-3; D remains unclear. TRBV5-3 is an open reading frame whose function is uncertain. V lost 2 bases and J lost 4, with 13 bases in between. The CDR3 has 15 residues. CDR3 protein: CARSFDRVFGNTIYF. The CDR3 DNA follows: TGTGCCAGAAGCTTTGATAGGGTTTTCGGAAACACCATATATTTT.

This chain links TRBV6-1 with TRBJ1-4; D is undetermined. The CDR3 is made up of 14 amino acids. Germline V lookup: CDR1 MNHNS, CDR2 SASEGT. The ends were cut back, 11 bases at V and 1 base at J, with 14 bases in the middle. The CDR3 spells CAANNGGTNEKLFF. The CDR3 DNA follows: TGTGCCGCCAATAACGGAGGAACTAATGAAAAACTGTTTTTT.

To note about this clone: The junction and the germline gene differ at one end; a read error may be behind it. This chain links TRBV18 with TRBJ2-3, with 11 bases that match TRBD2. The CDR3 spans 15 residues. Germline CDR1 is KGHSH and CDR2 is LQKENI. The DNA for the CDR3 is TGTGCCAGCTCCCTAACTAGCGGGAGTCGGCATACGCAGTGTTTT. It is translated as CASSLTSGSRHTQCF.

The V gene is TRBV7-2, the J gene TRBJ2-4, with a possible D match to TRBD1 (5 bases). The germline V gene has CDR1 SGHTA and CDR2 FQGNSA. CDR3 size: 14 residues. Trimming stripped 5 bases from V and 3 bases from J, with 11 bases between. The CDR3, as DNA: TGTGCCAGCAGCCCCCAAGGGGTCAAAAACATTCAGTACTTC. Amino acid sequence: CASSPQGVKNIQYF.

This clone was recorded a few times. The J gene is TRBJ2-2, the V gene TRBV5-1, with 10 positions matching TRBD1. Germline CDR1 SGHRS, CDR2 YFSETQ. The CDR3 sequence is 15 residues long. Losses at the gene ends were 3 bases for V and 1 base for J; bases not matched to a gene: 0. The CDR3 nucleotides are TGCGCCAGCAGCTGGACAGGGGGGAACACCGGGGAGCTGTTTTTT. Residues: CASSWTGGNTGELFF.

This clone appeared once. The chain combines TRBV30 with TRBJ1-2, with D maybe TRBD1 (6 bases). Germline V gives CDR1 GTSNPN, CDR2 SVGIG (reference sequence). The CDR3 contains 14 residues. V lost 0 bases to trimming and J lost 4 bases, with 12 bases between them. The DNA of the CDR3 is TGTGCCTGGAGTGTAGGGGGGGGAGCCTATGGCTACACCTTC. As protein: CAWSVGGGAYGYTF.

Concerning this clone itself: A read error may produce the germline difference seen at one junction end. The chain is built from TRBV7-2 and TRBJ2-7, with 8 bases identical to TRBD1. The CDR3 runs 14 residues. The germline V gene has CDR1 SGHTA and CDR2 FQGNSA. The CDR3 DNA sequence: TGTGCCAGCAGCTTAAAACCCCCCCAGGGGGCGCCCCTGTTC. It is translated as CASSLKPPQGAPLF.

The chain employs TRBV6-5 and TRBJ1-2; D not certain. This CDR3 is built from 15 residues. The ends were cut back, 4 bases at V and 7 bases at J, with 19 bases in the middle. CDR1 is MNHEY, CDR2 SVGAGI, per germline. This CDR3 reads CASSFTKRHRSGYTF. The CDR3 region has the DNA TGTGCCAGCAGTTTTACCAAGCGGCATCGGTCTGGCTACACCTTC.

This clone was counted only a few times. One junction end does not reproduce the germline sequence, and a read error may be involved. V usage is TRBV18 and J usage is TRBJ1-1; D is perhaps TRBD1 (5 bases). Per germline, CDR1 KGHSH and CDR2 LQKENI. The CDR3 loop spans 14 amino acids. The CDR3, as DNA: TGTGCCAGCTCCCCACCGTTGGGGGACACTGAAGCTTTCTTT. As protein: CASSPPLGDTEAFF.

V is TRBV2 and J is TRBJ2-7; D might be TRBD1 (5 bases). This CDR3 spans 12 amino acids. CDR1 is SNHLY, CDR2 FYNNEI, per germline. V was trimmed by 6 bases and J by 6 bases, leaving 12 bases between them. CDR3 sequence reads: CASSVSGFEQYF. CDR3 sequence (DNA): TGTGCCAGCAGCGTCTCAGGGTTCGAGCAGTACTTC. Combining the CDR3 with reference TRBV2 and TRBJ2-7 gives the whole variable domain EPEVTQTPSHQVTQMGQEVILRCVPISNHLYFYWYRQILGQKVEFLVSFYNNEISEKSEIFDDQFSVERPDGSNFTLKIRSTKLEDSAMYFCASSVSGFEQYFGPGTRLTVT.

V is TRBV10-2 and J is TRBJ2-2, with 8 bases that match TRBD2. The CDR3 is 17 residues long. Germline CDR1 is WSHSY and CDR2 is SAAADI. The ends lost 7 bases at V and 3 bases at J; junction bases unmatched: 13. CDR3: CASISGAGGFYTGELFF. The CDR3 DNA is TGCGCCAGCATTTCCGGCGCGGGAGGATTTTACACCGGGGAGCTGTTTTTT.

The CDR3 protein is CASSLWSAPLQNEQFF. The CDR3 bases are TGTGCCAGCAGCTTATGGAGCGCCCCCCTCCAGAATGAGCAGTTCTTC. This chain joins TRBV7-3 and TRBJ2-1; D ambiguous. CDR3 size: 16 residues. The germline V and J ends were trimmed by 2 bases and 7 bases, with 18 bases remaining between them. CDR1 and CDR2 (germline): SGHTA, FQGTGA.

This sequence joins TRBV2 and TRBJ2-5, with 10 nucleotides matching TRBD2. The germline gives CDR1 SNHLY, CDR2 FYNNEI. V shed 4 bases and J 3 bases; nucleotides not matched to a gene: 5. The CDR3 consists of 15 residues. The CDR3 is CASSALAGAEETQYF. In DNA, the CDR3 is TGTGCCAGCAGTGCCCTAGCGGGAGCAGAAGAGACCCAGTACTTC.

The chain is built from TRBV27 and TRBJ1-3; the match to TRBD1 covers 8 bases. V lost 7 bases and J lost 3; bases outside the gene matches: 8. This CDR3 has 15 amino acids. Germline assignment: CDR1 MNHEY and CDR2 SMNVEV (reference sequence). In nucleotides, the CDR3 is TGTGCCAGCAAGCCAGGGGGCTTATTTGGAAACACCATATATTTT. This translates into CASKPGGLFGNTIYF.